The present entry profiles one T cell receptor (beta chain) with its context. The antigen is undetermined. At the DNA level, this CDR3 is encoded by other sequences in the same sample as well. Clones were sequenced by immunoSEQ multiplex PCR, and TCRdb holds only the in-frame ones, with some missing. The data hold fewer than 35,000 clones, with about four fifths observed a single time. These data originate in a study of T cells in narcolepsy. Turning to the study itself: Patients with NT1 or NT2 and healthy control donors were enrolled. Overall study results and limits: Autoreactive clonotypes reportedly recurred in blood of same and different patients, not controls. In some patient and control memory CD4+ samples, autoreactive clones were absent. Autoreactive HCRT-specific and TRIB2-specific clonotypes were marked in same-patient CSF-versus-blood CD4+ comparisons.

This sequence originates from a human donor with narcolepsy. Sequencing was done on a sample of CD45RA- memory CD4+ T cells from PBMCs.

CDR3 nucleotides: TGCGCCAGCAGCGCACAGGGCTCCTACAATGAGCAGTTCTTC. It translates to CASSAQGSYNEQFF. This chain uses TRBV5-1 with TRBJ2-1; TRBD1 might be the D (6 bases). This CDR3 region has 14 residues. Trimming removed 4 bases from V and 0 bases from J, with 8 bases in between. CDR1 and CDR2 (germline): SGHRS, YFSETQ.